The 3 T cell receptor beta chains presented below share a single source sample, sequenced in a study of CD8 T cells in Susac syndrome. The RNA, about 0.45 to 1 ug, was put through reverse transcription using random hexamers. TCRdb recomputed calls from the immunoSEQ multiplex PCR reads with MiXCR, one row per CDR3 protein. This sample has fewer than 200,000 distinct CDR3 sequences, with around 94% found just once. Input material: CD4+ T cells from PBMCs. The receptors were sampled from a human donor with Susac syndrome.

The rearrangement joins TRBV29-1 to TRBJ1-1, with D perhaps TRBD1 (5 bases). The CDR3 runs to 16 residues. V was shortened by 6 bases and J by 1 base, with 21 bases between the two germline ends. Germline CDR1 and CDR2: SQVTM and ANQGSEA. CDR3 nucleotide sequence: TGCAGCGTGCGGGGGATCGGGGGGATCGCGAACACTGAAGCTTTCTTT. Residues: CSVRGIGGIANTEAFF.

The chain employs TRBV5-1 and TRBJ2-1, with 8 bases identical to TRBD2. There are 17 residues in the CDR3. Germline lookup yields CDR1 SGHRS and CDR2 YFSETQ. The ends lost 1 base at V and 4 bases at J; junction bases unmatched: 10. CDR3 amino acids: CASSLKGPSGSYNEQFF. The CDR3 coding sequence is TGCGCCAGCAGCTTGAAGGGTCCTAGCGGGTCTTACAATGAGCAGTTCTTC.

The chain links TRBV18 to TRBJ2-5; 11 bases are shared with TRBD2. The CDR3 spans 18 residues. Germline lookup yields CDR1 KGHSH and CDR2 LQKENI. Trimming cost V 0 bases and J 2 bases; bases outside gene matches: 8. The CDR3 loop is CASSPPSLAGALQETQYF. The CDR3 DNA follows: TGTGCCAGCTCACCACCGTCACTAGCGGGGGCCCTACAAGAGACCCAGTACTTC.